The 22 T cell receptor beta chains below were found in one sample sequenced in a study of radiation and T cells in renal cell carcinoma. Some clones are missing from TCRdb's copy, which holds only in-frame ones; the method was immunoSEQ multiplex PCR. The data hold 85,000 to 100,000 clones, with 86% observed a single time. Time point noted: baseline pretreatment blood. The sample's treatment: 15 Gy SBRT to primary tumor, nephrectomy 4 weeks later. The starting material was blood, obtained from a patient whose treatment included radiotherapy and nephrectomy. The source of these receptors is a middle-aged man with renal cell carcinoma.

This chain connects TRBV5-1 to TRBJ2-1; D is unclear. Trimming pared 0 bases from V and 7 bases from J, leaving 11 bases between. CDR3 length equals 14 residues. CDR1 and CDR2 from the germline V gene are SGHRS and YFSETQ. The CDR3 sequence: CASSLVAGLNEQFF. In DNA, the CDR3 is TGCGCCAGCAGCTTGGTAGCCGGGCTAAATGAGCAGTTCTTC. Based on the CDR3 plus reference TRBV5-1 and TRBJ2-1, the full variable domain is KAGVTQTPRYLIKTRGQQVTLSCSPISGHRSVSWYQQTPGQGLQFLFEYFSETQRNKGNFPGRFSGRQFSNSRSEMNVSTLELGDSALYLCASSLVAGLNEQFFGPGTRLTVL.

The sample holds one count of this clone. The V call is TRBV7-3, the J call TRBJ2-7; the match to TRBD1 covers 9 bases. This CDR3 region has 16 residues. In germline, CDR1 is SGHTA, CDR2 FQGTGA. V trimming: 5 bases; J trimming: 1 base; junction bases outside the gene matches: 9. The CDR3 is CASSPSGTGLSYEQYF. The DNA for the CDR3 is TGTGCCAGCAGCCCCTCCGGGACAGGGTTATCCTACGAGCAGTACTTC.

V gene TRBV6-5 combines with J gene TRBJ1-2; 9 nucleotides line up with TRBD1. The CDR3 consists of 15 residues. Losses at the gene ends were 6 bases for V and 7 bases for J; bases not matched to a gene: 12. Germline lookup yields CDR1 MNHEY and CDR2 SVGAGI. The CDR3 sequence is CASRNRDRDLGGYTF. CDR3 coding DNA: TGTGCCAGCAGGAACCGGGACAGGGACCTAGGTGGCTACACCTTC.

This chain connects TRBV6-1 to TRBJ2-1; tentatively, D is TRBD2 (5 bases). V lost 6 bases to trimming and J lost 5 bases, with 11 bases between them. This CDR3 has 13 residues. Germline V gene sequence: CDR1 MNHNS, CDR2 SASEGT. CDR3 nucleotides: TGTGCCAGCAGCCCGACTAAAGACAATGAGCAGTTCTTC. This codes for CASSPTKDNEQFF.

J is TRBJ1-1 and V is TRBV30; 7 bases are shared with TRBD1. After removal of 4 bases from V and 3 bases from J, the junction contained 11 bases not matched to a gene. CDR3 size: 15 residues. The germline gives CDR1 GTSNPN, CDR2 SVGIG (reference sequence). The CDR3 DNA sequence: TGTGCCTGGATCCGGGACAGTCTAAGTCACACTGAAGCTTTCTTT. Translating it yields CAWIRDSLSHTEAFF.

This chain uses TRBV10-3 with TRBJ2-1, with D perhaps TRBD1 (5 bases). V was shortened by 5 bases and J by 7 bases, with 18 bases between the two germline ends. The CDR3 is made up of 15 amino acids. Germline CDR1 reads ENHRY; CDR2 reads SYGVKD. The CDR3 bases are TGTGCCATCAGTACTCAGGGCAGAAGCAAAAATGAGCAGTTCTTC. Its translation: CAISTQGRSKNEQFF.

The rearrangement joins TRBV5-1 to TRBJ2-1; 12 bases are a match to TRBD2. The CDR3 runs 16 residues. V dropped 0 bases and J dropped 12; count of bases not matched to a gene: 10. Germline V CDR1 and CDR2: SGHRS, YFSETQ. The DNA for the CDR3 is TGCGCCAGCAGCTTGGTTACCCTAGCGGGAGGGCCGGGGCAGTTCTTC. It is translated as CASSLVTLAGGPGQFF.

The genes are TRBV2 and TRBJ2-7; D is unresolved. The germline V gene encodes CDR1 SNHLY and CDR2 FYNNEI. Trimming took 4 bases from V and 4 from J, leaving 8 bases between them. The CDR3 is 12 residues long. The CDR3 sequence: CASSAGRYEQYF. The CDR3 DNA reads TGTGCCAGCAGTGCCGGGCGTTACGAGCAGTACTTC.

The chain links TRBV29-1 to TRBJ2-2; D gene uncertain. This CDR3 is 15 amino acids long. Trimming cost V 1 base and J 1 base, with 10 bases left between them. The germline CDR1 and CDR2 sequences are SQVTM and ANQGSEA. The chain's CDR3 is CSVEGSMGNTGELFF. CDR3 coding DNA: TGCAGCGTTGAAGGTTCGATGGGGAACACCGGGGAGCTGTTTTTT.

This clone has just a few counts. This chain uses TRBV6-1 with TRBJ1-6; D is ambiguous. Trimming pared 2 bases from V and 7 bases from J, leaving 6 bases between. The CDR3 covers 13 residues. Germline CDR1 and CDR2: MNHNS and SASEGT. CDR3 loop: CASSETANSPLHF. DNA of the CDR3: TGTGCCAGCAGTGAAACTGCGAATTCACCCCTCCACTTT.

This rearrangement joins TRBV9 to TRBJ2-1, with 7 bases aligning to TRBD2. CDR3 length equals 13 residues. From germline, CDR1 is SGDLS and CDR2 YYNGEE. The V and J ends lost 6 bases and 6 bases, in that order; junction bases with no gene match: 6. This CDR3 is CASNDGGSNEQFF. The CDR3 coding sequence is TGTGCCAGCAATGACGGGGGGTCCAATGAGCAGTTCTTC.

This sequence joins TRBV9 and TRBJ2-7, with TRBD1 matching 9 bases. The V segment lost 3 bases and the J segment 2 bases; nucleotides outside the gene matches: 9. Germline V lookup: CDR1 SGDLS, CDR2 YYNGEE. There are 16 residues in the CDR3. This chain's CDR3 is CASSGAGTGFAYEQYF. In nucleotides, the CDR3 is TGTGCCAGCAGCGGAGCGGGGACAGGGTTCGCCTACGAGCAGTACTTC.

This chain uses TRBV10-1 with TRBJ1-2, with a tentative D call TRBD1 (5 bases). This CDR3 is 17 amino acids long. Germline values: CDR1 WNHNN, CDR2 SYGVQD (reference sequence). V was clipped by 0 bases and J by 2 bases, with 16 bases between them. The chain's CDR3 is CASSESSSGTVNYGYTF. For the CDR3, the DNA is TGCGCCAGCAGTGAGTCCAGCTCCGGGACGGTGAACTATGGCTACACCTTC.

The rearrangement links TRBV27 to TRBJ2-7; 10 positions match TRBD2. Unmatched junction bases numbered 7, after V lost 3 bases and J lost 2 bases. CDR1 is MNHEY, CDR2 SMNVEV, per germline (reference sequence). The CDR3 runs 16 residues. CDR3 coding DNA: TGTGCCAGCAGTTTCGCTAGCGGGAGTTGGGCCTACGAGCAGTACTTC. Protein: CASSFASGSWAYEQYF.

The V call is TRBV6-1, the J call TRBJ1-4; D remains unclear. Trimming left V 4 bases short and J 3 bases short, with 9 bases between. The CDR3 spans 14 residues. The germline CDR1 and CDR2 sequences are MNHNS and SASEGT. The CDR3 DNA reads TGTGCCAGCAGTGTCGGCCCCTCTAATGAAAAACTGTTTTTT. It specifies CASSVGPSNEKLFF.

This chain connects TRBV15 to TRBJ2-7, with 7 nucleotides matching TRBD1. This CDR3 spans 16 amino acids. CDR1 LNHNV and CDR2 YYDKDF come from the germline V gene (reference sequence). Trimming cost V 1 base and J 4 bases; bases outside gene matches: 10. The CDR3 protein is CATSRGRGFESYEQYF. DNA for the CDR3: TGTGCCACCAGCAGAGGCAGGGGGTTTGAGTCTTACGAGCAGTACTTC.

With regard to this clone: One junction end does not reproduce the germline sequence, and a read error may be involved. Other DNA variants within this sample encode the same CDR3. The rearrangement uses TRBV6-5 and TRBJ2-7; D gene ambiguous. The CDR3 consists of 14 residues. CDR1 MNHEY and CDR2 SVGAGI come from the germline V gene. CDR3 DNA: TGTGCTAGCAGTTACTCGACCGGAACCTACGAGCAGTACTTC. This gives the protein CASSYSTGTYEQYF.

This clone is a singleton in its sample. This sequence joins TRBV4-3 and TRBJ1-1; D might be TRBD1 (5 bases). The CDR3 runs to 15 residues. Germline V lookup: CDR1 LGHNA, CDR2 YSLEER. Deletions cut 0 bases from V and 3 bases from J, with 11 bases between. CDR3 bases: TGCGCCAGCAGCCAAGAACCTTCAGGGTACACTGAAGCTTTCTTT. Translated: CASSQEPSGYTEAFF.

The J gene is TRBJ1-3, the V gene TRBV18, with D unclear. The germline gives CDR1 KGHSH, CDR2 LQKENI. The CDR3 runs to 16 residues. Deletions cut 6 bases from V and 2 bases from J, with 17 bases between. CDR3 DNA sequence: TGTGCCAGCTCGCAGACTAAAGTGCTTGCTGGAAACACCATATATTTT. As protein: CASSQTKVLAGNTIYF. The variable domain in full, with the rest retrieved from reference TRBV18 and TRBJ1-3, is NAGVMQNPRHLVRRRGQEARLRCSPMKGHSHVYWYRQLPEEGLKFMVYLQKENIIDESGMPKERFSAEFPKEGPSILRIQQVVRGDSAAYFCASSQTKVLAGNTIYFGEGSWLTVV.

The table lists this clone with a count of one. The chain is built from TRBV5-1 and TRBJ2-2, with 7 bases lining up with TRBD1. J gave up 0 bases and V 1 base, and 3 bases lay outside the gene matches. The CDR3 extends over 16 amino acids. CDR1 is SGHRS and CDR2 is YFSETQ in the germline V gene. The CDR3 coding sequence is TGCGCCAGCAGCTTGAGGGGGCAAGCGAACACCGGGGAGCTGTTTTTT. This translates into CASSLRGQANTGELFF. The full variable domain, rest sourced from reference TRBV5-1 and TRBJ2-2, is KAGVTQTPRYLIKTRGQQVTLSCSPISGHRSVSWYQQTPGQGLQFLFEYFSETQRNKGNFPGRFSGRQFSNSRSEMNVSTLELGDSALYLCASSLRGQANTGELFFGEGSRLTVL.

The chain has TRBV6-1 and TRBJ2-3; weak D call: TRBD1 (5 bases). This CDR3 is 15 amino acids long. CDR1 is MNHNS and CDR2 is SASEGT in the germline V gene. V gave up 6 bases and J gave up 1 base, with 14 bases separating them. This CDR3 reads CASSAQVGGTDTQYF. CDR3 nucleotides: TGTGCCAGCAGCGCACAGGTTGGGGGCACAGATACGCAGTATTTT.

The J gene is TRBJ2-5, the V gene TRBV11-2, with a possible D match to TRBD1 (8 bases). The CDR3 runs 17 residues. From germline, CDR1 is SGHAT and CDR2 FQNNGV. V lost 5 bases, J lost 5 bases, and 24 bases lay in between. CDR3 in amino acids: CASSRTGGAPQGETQYF. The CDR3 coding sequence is TGTGCCAGCAGCCGAACAGGGGGGGCTCCACAGGGGGAGACCCAGTACTTC.